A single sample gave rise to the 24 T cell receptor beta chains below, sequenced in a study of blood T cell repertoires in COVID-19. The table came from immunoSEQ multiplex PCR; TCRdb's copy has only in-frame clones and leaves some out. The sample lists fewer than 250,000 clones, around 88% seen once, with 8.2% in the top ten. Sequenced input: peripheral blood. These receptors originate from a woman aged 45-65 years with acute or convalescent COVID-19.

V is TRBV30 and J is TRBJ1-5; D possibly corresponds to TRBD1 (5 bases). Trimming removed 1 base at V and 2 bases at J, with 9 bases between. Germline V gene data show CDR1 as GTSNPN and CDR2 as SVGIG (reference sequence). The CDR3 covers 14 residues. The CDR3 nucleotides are TGTGCCTGGAGTGCGGGGGTAGGCAATCAGCCCCAGCATTTT. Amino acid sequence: CAWSAGVGNQPQHF.

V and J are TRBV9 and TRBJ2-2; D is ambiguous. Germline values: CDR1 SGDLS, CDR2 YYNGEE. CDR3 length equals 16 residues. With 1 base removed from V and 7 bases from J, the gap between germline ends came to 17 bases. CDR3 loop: CASSVRRESRVGELFF. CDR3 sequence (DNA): TGTGCCAGCAGCGTACGGCGAGAGAGTCGGGTCGGGGAGCTGTTTTTT. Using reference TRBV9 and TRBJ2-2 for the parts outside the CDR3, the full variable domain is DSGVTQTPKHLITATGQRVTLRCSPRSGDLSVYWYQQSLDQGLQFLIQYYNGEERAKGNILERFSAQQFPDLHSELNLSSLELGDSALYFCASSVRRESRVGELFFGEGSRLTVL.

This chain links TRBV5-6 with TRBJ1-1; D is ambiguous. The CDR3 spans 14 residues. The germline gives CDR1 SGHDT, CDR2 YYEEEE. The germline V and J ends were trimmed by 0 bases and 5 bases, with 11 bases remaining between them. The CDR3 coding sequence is TGTGCCAGCAGCTTGGGTATGGGGAGGACTGAAGCTTTCTTT. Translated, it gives CASSLGMGRTEAFF.

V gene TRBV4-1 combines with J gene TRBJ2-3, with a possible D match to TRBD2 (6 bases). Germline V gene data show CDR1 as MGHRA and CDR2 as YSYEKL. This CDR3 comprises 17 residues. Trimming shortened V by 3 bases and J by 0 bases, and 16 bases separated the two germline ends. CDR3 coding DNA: TGCGCCAGCAGCCAGGGACTTCTTACTTCTAGCACAGATACGCAGTATTTT. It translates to CASSQGLLTSSTDTQYF.

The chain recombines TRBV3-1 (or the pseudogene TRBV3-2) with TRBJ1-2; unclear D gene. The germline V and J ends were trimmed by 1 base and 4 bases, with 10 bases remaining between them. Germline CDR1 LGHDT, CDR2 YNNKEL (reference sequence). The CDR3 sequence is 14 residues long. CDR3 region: CASSQGGDPYGYTF. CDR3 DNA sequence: TGTGCCAGCAGCCAAGGCGGGGATCCCTATGGCTACACCTTC.

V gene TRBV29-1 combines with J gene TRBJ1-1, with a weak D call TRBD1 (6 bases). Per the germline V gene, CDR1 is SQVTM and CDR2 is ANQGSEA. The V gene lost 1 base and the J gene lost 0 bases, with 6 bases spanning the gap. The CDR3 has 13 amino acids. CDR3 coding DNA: TGCAGCGTTGAAGCAGGGGTGAACACTGAAGCTTTCTTT. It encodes CSVEAGVNTEAFF.

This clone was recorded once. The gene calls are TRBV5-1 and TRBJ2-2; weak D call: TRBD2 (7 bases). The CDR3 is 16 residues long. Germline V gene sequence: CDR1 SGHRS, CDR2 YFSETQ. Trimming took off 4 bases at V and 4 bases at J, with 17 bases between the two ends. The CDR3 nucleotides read TGCGCCAGCAGCACCCTTGAGGGGGGGACCACCGGGGAGCTGTTTTTT. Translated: CASSTLEGGTTGELFF.

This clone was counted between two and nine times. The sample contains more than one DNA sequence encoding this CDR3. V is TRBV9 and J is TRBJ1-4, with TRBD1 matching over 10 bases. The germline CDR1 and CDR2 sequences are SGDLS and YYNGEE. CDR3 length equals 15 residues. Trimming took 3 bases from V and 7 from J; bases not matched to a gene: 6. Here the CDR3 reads CASSGRTGGGEKLFF. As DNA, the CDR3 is TGTGCCAGCAGCGGGAGGACAGGGGGAGGTGAAAAACTGTTTTTT.

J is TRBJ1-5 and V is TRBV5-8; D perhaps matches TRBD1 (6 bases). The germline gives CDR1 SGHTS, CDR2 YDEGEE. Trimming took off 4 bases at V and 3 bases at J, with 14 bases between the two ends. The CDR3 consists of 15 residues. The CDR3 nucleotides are TGTGCCAGCAGCACCAGGGGATGGAACAATCAGCCCCAGCATTTT. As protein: CASSTRGWNNQPQHF.

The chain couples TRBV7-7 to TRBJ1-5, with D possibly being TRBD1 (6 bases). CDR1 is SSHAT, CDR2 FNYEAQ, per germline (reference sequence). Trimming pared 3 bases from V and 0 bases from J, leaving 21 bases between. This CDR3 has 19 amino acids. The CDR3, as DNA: TGTGCCAGCAGCTTCGGGCCCTCCGGGACAAACGATAGCAATCAGCCCCAGCATTTT. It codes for CASSFGPSGTNDSNQPQHF.

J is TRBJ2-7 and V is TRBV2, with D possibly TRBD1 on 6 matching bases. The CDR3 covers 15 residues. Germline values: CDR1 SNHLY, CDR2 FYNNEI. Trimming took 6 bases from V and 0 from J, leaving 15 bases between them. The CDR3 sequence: CASRGGTLSSYEQYF. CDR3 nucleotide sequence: TGTGCCAGCAGGGGTGGGACATTGAGCTCCTACGAGCAGTACTTC.

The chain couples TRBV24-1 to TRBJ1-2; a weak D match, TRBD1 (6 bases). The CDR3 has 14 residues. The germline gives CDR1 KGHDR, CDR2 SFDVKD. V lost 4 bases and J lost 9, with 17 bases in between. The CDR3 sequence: CATSDPGQFKSYTF. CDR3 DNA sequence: TGTGCCACCAGTGACCCTGGACAGTTTAAGAGCTACACCTTC.

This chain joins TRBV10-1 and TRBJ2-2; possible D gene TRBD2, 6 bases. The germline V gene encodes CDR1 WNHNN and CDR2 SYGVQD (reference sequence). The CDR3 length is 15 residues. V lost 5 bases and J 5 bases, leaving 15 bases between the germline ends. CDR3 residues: CASSRFGSSTGELFF. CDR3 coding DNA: TGCGCCAGCAGTCGGTTCGGGAGCTCAACCGGGGAGCTGTTTTTT.

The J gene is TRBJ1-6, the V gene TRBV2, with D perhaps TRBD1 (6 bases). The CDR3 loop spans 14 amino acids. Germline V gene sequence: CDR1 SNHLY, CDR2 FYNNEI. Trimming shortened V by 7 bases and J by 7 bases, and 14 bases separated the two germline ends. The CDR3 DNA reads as TGTGCCAGCAACTCAGGGGCAGAGAATTCACCCCTCCACTTT. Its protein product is CASNSGAENSPLHF.

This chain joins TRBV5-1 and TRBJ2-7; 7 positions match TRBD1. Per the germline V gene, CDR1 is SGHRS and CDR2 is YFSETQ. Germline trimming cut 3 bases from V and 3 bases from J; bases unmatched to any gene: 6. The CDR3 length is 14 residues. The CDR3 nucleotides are TGCGCCAGCAGCTACGGACAGGCAGGCTACGAGCAGTACTTC. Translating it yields CASSYGQAGYEQYF. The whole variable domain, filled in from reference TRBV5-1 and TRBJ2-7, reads KAGVTQTPRYLIKTRGQQVTLSCSPISGHRSVSWYQQTPGQGLQFLFEYFSETQRNKGNFPGRFSGRQFSNSRSEMNVSTLELGDSALYLCASSYGQAGYEQYFGPGTRLTVT.

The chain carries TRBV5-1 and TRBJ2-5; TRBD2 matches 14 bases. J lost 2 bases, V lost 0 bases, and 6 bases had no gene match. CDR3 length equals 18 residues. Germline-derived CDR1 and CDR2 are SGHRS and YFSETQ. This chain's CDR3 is CASSLGLAGGRRQETQYF. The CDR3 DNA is TGCGCCAGCAGCTTGGGACTAGCGGGAGGGCGGCGGCAAGAGACCCAGTACTTC.

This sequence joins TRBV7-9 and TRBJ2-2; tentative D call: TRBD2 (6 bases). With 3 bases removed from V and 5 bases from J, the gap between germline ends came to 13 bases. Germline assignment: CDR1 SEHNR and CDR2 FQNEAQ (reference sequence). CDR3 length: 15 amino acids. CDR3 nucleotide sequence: TGTGCCAGCAGCTTGGACTATGATTGGACCGGGGAGCTGTTTTTT. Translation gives CASSLDYDWTGELFF.

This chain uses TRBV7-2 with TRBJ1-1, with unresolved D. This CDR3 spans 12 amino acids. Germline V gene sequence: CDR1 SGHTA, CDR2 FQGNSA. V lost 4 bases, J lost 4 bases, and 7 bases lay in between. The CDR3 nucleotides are TGTGCCAGCAGCTCCCCGGGCACTGAAGCTTTCTTT. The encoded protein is CASSSPGTEAFF.

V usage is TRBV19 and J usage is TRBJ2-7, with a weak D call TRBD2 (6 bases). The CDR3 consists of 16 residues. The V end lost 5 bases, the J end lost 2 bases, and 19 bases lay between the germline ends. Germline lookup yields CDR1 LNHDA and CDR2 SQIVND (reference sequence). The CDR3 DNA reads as TGTGCCAGTAGTCGTACACTCCCGGGGGTAGCCTACGAGCAGTACTTC. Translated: CASSRTLPGVAYEQYF.

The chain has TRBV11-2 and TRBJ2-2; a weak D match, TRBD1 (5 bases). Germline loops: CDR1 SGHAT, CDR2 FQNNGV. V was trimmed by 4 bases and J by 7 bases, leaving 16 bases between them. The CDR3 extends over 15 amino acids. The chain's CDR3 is CASSWMQGAGGELFF. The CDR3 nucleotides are TGTGCCAGCAGCTGGATGCAGGGTGCCGGCGGGGAGCTGTTTTTT.

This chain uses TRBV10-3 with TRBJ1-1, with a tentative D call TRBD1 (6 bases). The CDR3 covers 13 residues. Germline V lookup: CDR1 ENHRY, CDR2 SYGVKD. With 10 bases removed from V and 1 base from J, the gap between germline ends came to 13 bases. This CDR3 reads CATQGTPNTEAFF. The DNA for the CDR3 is TGTGCCACCCAGGGGACCCCGAACACTGAAGCTTTCTTT.

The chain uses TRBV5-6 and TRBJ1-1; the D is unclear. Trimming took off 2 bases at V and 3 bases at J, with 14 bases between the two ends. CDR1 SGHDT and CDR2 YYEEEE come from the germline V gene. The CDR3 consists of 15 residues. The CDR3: CASSLFDLTYTEAFF. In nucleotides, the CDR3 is TGTGCCAGCAGCTTATTCGACCTGACTTACACTGAAGCTTTCTTT. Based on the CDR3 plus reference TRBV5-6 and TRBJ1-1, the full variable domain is DAGVTQSPTHLIKTRGQQVTLRCSPKSGHDTVSWYQQALGQGPQFIFQYYEEEERQRGNFPDRFSGHQFPNYSSELNVNALLLGDSALYLCASSLFDLTYTEAFFGQGTRLTVV.

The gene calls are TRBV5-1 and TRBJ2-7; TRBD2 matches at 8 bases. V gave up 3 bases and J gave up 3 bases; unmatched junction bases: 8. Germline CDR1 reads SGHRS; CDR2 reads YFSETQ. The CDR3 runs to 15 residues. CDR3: CASSSLVAGNYEQYF. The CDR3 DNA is TGCGCCAGCAGCTCCCTCGTAGCGGGAAACTACGAGCAGTACTTC.

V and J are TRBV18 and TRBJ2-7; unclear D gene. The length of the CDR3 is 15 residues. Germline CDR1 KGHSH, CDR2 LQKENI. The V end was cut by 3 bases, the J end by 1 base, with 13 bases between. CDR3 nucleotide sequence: TGTGCCAGCTCACCGAGAGCTACAGCTTCCTACGAGCAGTACTTC. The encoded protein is CASSPRATASYEQYF.